This entry concerns a single T cell receptor beta chain. Each patient came to thyroid surgery without any prior treatment (of any kind). In the authors' methods: To classify distant metastasis in papillary thyroid cancer, a model was built from CDR3 differences across clinicopathological groups. MiXCR reprocessed the PCR reads for TCRdb. These V and J calls rely on TCRdb rather than the paper's analysis. The repertoire includes about 33,000 clones, about a sixth of them detected once, and approximately 5% sits in the top ten. The data derive from a study of metastatic and nonmetastatic thyroid tumors. Whole-study context: It was across blood and tumor or nodule tissue from malignant and benign thyroid patients that repertoires were compared.

V lost 0 bases and J lost 4, with 10 bases in between. The V gene's germline CDR1 is SGDLS and CDR2 YYNGEE. The CDR3 is 14 residues long. Sequencing was performed on blood. The rearrangement joins TRBV9 to TRBJ2-5; possibly TRBD1 or TRBD2 for D (5 bases each). This TCR derives from a female donor with papillary thyroid cancer or a benign thyroid nodule (not recorded which). Some clones in this sample may be carry-over from other donors' samples. The CDR3 loop reads CASSVGAGRETQYF. The CDR3 nucleotides are TGTGCCAGCAGCGTAGGGGCAGGGAGAGAGACCCAGTACTTC.